The count of the clone carrying this TCR beta chain is one. The sample comes from a study of blood T cell repertoires in COVID-19. Study background: The study drew acute and convalescent COVID-19 samples from the United States, Italy and Spain. The cDNA or gDNA used as material had been derived from T cells, B-cell-depleted T cells, or PBMCs.

Under the authors' procedure: Reference gene primer amplification yielded estimated nucleated cell counts. The method was immunoSEQ multiplex PCR; TCRdb's version includes in-frame clones alone and lacks a portion of them. V, J and clone size reflect that table, while D and trimming were determined from the DNA. This sample has about 270,000 clones; roughly nine tenths occur once, and the top ten carry approximately 9.7%. The CDR3 loop spans 14 amino acids. V lost 7 bases and J lost 0, with 11 bases in between. CDR1 is MNHNY and CDR2 is SVGAGI in the germline V gene (reference sequence). V and J are TRBV6-6 and TRBJ2-3; the D gene is possibly TRBD2 (6 bases). Input material: peripheral blood. The sequence was obtained from a man in his forties with active or convalescent COVID-19. The CDR3 is CASTTSPSTDTQYF. In DNA, the CDR3 is TGTGCCAGCACCACTAGCCCCAGCACAGATACGCAGTATTTT.